Presented here are 32 T cell receptor beta chains from one specimen sequenced in a study of human T cells and chemical hapten exposure. Total RNA extraction was carried out from unfractionated whole blood. In TCRdb, the 5' RACE reads were re-called with MiXCR into one record per CDR3 protein. Among about 140,000 distinct CDR3 sequences, roughly 4.1% were seen once, and the ten largest hold around 1.4%. These receptors all stem from a female donor in good health.

In its sample, this clonotype was seen a few times. The rearrangement uses TRBV12-3 or TRBV12-4 and TRBJ1-2; tentatively, D is TRBD1 (5 bases). V was shortened by 1 base and J by 4 bases, with 13 bases between the two germline ends. The CDR3 spans 15 residues. The CDR3 here is CASSLGRGCGYGYTF. The CDR3 DNA follows: TGTGCCAGCAGTTTAGGCCGGGGGTGCGGCTATGGCTACACCTTC.

This clonotype appeared many times. The chain couples TRBV7-2 to TRBJ1-1; D ambiguous. Germline values: CDR1 SGHTA, CDR2 FQGNSA. The CDR3 is 14 residues long. Trimming shortened V by 3 bases and J by 1 base, and 9 bases separated the two germline ends. The CDR3 region is CASSFPGQNTEAFF. The CDR3 nucleotides read TGTGCCAGCAGCTTCCCGGGTCAGAACACTGAAGCTTTCTTT.

This clonotype was detected ten times or more. This chain joins TRBV7-8 and TRBJ2-6; D is possibly TRBD2 (5 bases). Trimming pared 4 bases from V and 0 bases from J, leaving 10 bases between. CDR3 length: 16 residues. The germline V gene has CDR1 SGHVS and CDR2 FQNEAQ. The chain's CDR3 is CASSYLRDSGANVLTF. The CDR3 DNA reads as TGTGCCAGCAGCTACTTACGGGACTCTGGGGCCAACGTCCTGACTTTC.

This clonotype was recorded many times. V usage is TRBV6-4 and J usage is TRBJ2-3; TRBD2 agrees at 7 bases. The trim removed 8 bases at V and 2 bases at J, leaving 10 bases unmatched. This CDR3 comprises 15 residues. CDR1 and CDR2 from the germline V gene are MRHNA and SNTAGT. The CDR3 spells CASRAAGEPTDTQYF. CDR3 nucleotides: TGTGCCAGCCGGGCGGCGGGGGAACCCACAGATACGCAGTATTTT.

This clonotype occurred many times. The rearrangement links TRBV9 to TRBJ2-5, with TRBD2 as a possible D gene (7 bases). Germline V CDR1 and CDR2: SGDLS, YYNGEE. The CDR3 covers 16 residues. The V end was cut by 3 bases, the J end by 1 base, with 16 bases between. The CDR3 DNA sequence: TGTGCCAGCAGCGCCCCCTTGGGGGGGGCCCAAGAGACCCAGTACTTC. Amino acids: CASSAPLGGAQETQYF.

The chain uses TRBV5-4 and TRBJ2-7; D is possibly TRBD2 (5 bases). Looked up from germline, CDR1 is SGHNT and CDR2 is YYREEE (reference sequence). This CDR3 has 15 residues. The germline V and J ends were trimmed by 4 bases and 5 bases, with 19 bases remaining between them. In nucleotides, the CDR3 is TGTGCCAGCAGCCCGCCGGAGGCTAGCTTCCACGAGCAGTACTTC. Amino acid sequence: CASSPPEASFHEQYF. Together with reference TRBV5-4 and TRBJ2-7, the CDR3 gives the full variable domain: ETGVTQSPTHLIKTRGQQVTLRCSSQSGHNTVSWYQQALGQGPQFIFQYYREEENGRGNFPPRFSGLQFPNYSSELNVNALELDDSALYLCASSPPEASFHEQYFGPGTRLTVT.

Ten or more counts support this clonotype. V is TRBV5-1 and J is TRBJ2-7; D assignment may be TRBD1 or TRBD2 (5 bases each). The CDR3 covers 16 residues. Trimming cost V 0 bases and J 1 base, with 14 bases left between them. Germline CDR1 reads SGHRS; CDR2 reads YFSETQ. CDR3 nucleotides: TGCGCCAGCAGCTTGGCCTCGGGACGGAATTCCTACGAGCAGTACTTC. Amino acid sequence: CASSLASGRNSYEQYF.

This clonotype was counted at least ten times. The chain has TRBV7-3 and TRBJ2-3; 7 bases align to TRBD2. The length of the CDR3 is 15 residues. The germline CDR1 and CDR2 sequences are SGHTA and FQGTGA. V shed 5 bases and J 2 bases; nucleotides not matched to a gene: 7. The CDR3 region has the DNA TGTGCCAGCAGCCCCGCAGCGGGGTTCACAGATACGCAGTATTTT. Its translation: CASSPAAGFTDTQYF. Full variable domain (outside the CDR3, taken from reference TRBV7-3 and TRBJ2-3): GAGVSQTPSNKVTEKGKYVELRCDPISGHTALYWYRQSLGQGPEFLIYFQGTGAADDSGLPNDRFFAVRPEGSVSTLKIQRTERGDSAVYLCASSPAAGFTDTQYFGPGTRLTVL.

This clonotype was counted ten times or more. The V and J genes are TRBV20-1 and TRBJ1-2, with 8 nucleotides matching TRBD1. The germline V gene has CDR1 DFQATT and CDR2 SNEGSKA (reference sequence). The V gene end was trimmed by 5 bases and the J gene end by 5 bases; junction bases not matched to a gene: 4. The CDR3 covers 12 residues. CDR3 nucleotide sequence: TGCAGTGCTGGGACAGGACAATATGGCTACACCTTC. Translation gives CSAGTGQYGYTF.

A remark on this clonotype: A much larger clone lies one base from this, so it may be a read error. The rearrangement joins TRBV29-1 to TRBJ1-1, with no clear D. Germline-derived CDR1 and CDR2 are SQVTM and ANQGSEA. The CDR3 runs 12 residues. Trimming stripped 1 base from V and 6 bases from J, with 9 bases between. The CDR3 spells CSVEGGMPEAFF. CDR3 in DNA: TGCAGCGTTGAAGGCGGTATGCCTGAAGCTTTCTTT.

At least ten counts were recorded for this clonotype. The rearrangement joins TRBV25-1 to TRBJ1-1; D uncertain. The length of the CDR3 is 15 residues. CDR1 MGHDK and CDR2 SYGVNS come from the germline V gene. The V end was cut by 7 bases, the J end by 4 bases, with 19 bases between. CDR3 sequence: CASTESGLMGTEAFF. The CDR3 DNA sequence: TGTGCCAGCACCGAATCGGGATTAATGGGCACTGAAGCTTTCTTT.

This clonotype was found many times. The V and J genes are TRBV20-1 and TRBJ1-5; TRBD1 matches 8 bases. The CDR3 has 13 amino acids. In germline, CDR1 is DFQATT, CDR2 SNEGSKA (reference sequence). The V and J ends lost 5 bases and 2 bases, in that order; junction bases with no gene match: 2. CDR3 loop: CSASTGGNQPQHF. In nucleotides, the CDR3 is TGCAGTGCTTCGACAGGGGGCAATCAGCCCCAGCATTTT.

This clonotype occurred many times. The V gene is TRBV20-1, the J gene TRBJ2-3, with 8 bases aligning to TRBD1. CDR1 and CDR2 (germline): DFQATT, SNEGSKA (reference sequence). There are 17 residues in the CDR3. V lost 6 bases to trimming and J lost 2 bases; unmatched junction nucleotides: 16. CDR3 in amino acids: CSATNPPGQAYTDTQYF. CDR3 nucleotide sequence: TGCAGTGCAACAAACCCACCGGGACAGGCCTACACAGATACGCAGTATTTT.

This clonotype was counted between two and nine times. This may stem from a read error, because a much larger clone lies one nucleotide away. The chain recombines TRBV7-9 with TRBJ1-5; no reliable D call. Trimming shortened V by 5 bases and J by 4 bases, and 6 bases separated the two germline ends. This CDR3 contains 12 residues. Germline assignment: CDR1 SEHNR and CDR2 FQNEAQ (reference sequence). Written as DNA, the CDR3 is TGTGCCAGCAGCGTGGTAAATCAGCCCCAGCATTTT. It yields the protein CASSVVNQPQHF.

This clonotype was counted ten times or more. This chain uses TRBV29-1 with TRBJ2-2; D is undetermined. CDR3 size: 13 residues. The ends were cut back, 4 bases at V and 0 bases at J, with 6 bases in the middle. Germline V lookup: CDR1 SQVTM, CDR2 ANQGSEA. The CDR3 protein is CSVGHTNTGELFF. CDR3 in DNA: TGCAGCGTTGGTCATACGAACACCGGGGAGCTGTTTTTT.

The chain has TRBV11-2 and TRBJ2-5; no clear D. There are 13 residues in the CDR3. V lost 3 bases and J lost 9, with 14 bases in between. The germline V gene encodes CDR1 SGHAT and CDR2 FQNNGV. The DNA of the CDR3 is TGTGCCAGCAGCTTTAGTCAAGAGATGTCCCAGTACTTC. Translated: CASSFSQEMSQYF.

This clonotype was counted between two and nine times. The chain is built from TRBV12-3 or TRBV12-4 and TRBJ1-1, with TRBD1 as a possible D gene (6 bases). This CDR3 region has 17 residues. Trimming took off 6 bases at V and 1 base at J, with 21 bases between the two ends. Written as DNA, the CDR3 is TGTGCCAGCAGACAGAGACAGGAGTCAAACCAGAACACTGAAGCTTTCTTT. Residues: CASRQRQESNQNTEAFF.

This clonotype was counted many times. This chain joins TRBV7-6 and TRBJ1-3; TRBD1 agrees at 8 bases. V trimming: 0 bases; J trimming: 2 bases; junction bases outside the gene matches: 9. CDR3 size: 18 residues. CDR1 is SGHVS and CDR2 is FNYEAQ in the germline V gene. This CDR3 is CASSLAIRQGAAGNTIYF. The CDR3 DNA is TGTGCCAGCAGCTTAGCGATCCGGCAGGGGGCGGCTGGAAACACCATATATTTT. The variable domain in full, completed from reference TRBV7-6 and TRBJ1-3, reads GAGVSQSPRYKVTKRGQDVALRCDPISGHVSLYWYRQALGQGPEFLTYFNYEAQQDKSGLPNDRFSAERPEGSISTLTIQRTEQRDSAMYRCASSLAIRQGAAGNTIYFGEGSWLTVV.

This chain uses TRBV9 with TRBJ2-7; 7 bases line up with TRBD2. After removal of 0 bases from V and 0 bases from J, the junction contained 3 bases not matched to a gene. The CDR3 is 15 amino acids. Germline CDR1 and CDR2: SGDLS and YYNGEE. CDR3 amino acids: CASSVAGGPSYEQYF. CDR3 in DNA: TGTGCCAGCAGCGTAGCGGGGGGTCCCTCCTACGAGCAGTACTTC.

This clonotype was seen many times. The CDR3 sequence is CSARSLIPTGDYEQYF. In nucleotides, the CDR3 is TGCAGTGCTAGATCCCTAATCCCCACAGGGGACTACGAGCAGTACTTC. The V and J genes are TRBV20-1 and TRBJ2-7; 7 bases are shared with TRBD1. Germline lookup yields CDR1 DFQATT and CDR2 SNEGSKA (reference sequence). V lost 2 bases and J lost 3; bases outside the gene matches: 13. The length of the CDR3 is 16 residues.

Ten or more counts support this clonotype. The chain joins TRBV7-2 to TRBJ1-2; no definite D call. The V and J ends lost 4 bases and 8 bases respectively, with 14 bases between them. The CDR3 totals 13 residues. The V gene's germline CDR1 is SGHTA and CDR2 FQGNSA. The CDR3 sequence is CASSSGLSGGYTF. CDR3 DNA: TGTGCCAGCAGCTCCGGACTGAGTGGAGGCTACACCTTC.

This clonotype was picked up a small number of times. This sequence joins TRBV15 and TRBJ1-1; 7 positions agree with TRBD1. V lost 1 base and J lost 5; bases outside the gene matches: 16. Germline loops: CDR1 LNHNV, CDR2 YYDKDF (reference sequence). The CDR3 is 18 amino acids. The CDR3 DNA sequence: TGTGCCACCAGCAGAGGGTCCCCCGGGGGACAGCCCGAGACTGAAGCTTTCTTT. This encodes CATSRGSPGGQPETEAFF.

The sample holds many counts of this clonotype. The gene calls are TRBV7-2 and TRBJ1-5, with D perhaps TRBD1 (5 bases). Between the trimmed V and J ends, which lost 1 base and 0 bases, there was a span of 10 bases. The CDR3 is 16 amino acids. CDR1 is SGHTA and CDR2 is FQGNSA in the germline V gene. The DNA of the CDR3 is TGTGCCAGCAGCTTAGTTGGGGGATATAGCAATCAGCCCCAGCATTTT. Amino acid sequence: CASSLVGGYSNQPQHF.

This clonotype has at least ten counts. The rearrangement joins TRBV5-5 to TRBJ1-2, with TRBD1 as a possible D gene (5 bases). This CDR3 region has 15 residues. The germline CDR1 and CDR2 sequences are SGHKS and YYEKEE (reference sequence). With 2 bases removed from V and 1 base from J, the gap between germline ends came to 12 bases. CDR3 in DNA: TGTGCCAGCAGCTTTCAGGGTTCTCTTAACTATGGCTACACCTTC. It is translated as CASSFQGSLNYGYTF.

This clonotype came up many times. This chain joins TRBV21-1 and TRBJ2-7; the table's D call of TRBD1 was not tested on the DNA. TRBV21-1 is a pseudogene locus. The CDR3 consists of 15 residues. The CDR3 protein is CASSIRTGRVYEQYF. As DNA, the CDR3 is TGTGCCAGCAGCATCCGGACAGGGAGGGTCTACGAGCAGTACTTC.

Concerning this clonotype: This CDR3 fails to terminate in the conserved phenylalanine or tryptophan, so it likely reflects a read error. The limits of the CDR3 on the DNA are not certain, so only TCRdb's listed CDR3 is given. V is TRBV13 and J is TRBJ2-1; the table's D call, TRBD2, has no DNA check behind it. The germline V gene has CDR1 PRHDT and CDR2 FYEKMQ (reference sequence). The CDR3 is 15 amino acids long, termini counted. CDR3 loop: CASSLRPSGANEQVG.

V is TRBV9 and J is TRBJ2-7; possibly TRBD1 or TRBD2 for D (5 bases each). The CDR3 is 15 amino acids. From germline, CDR1 is SGDLS and CDR2 YYNGEE. Trimming took off 0 bases at V and 5 bases at J, with 15 bases between the two ends. The CDR3: CASSVDPEGWDEQYF. The CDR3 region has the DNA TGTGCCAGCAGCGTAGACCCCGAGGGGTGGGACGAGCAGTACTTC.

Many counts were recorded for this clonotype. The V gene is TRBV9, the J gene TRBJ1-1; 7 bases map to TRBD1. The CDR3 totals 16 residues. Unmatched junction bases numbered 10, after V lost 4 bases and J lost 1 base. CDR1 is SGDLS and CDR2 is YYNGEE in the germline V gene. CDR3 coding DNA: TGTGCCAGCAGCCCCCGACAGGGCTGGGGGAACACTGAAGCTTTCTTT. This encodes CASSPRQGWGNTEAFF.

This clonotype was counted ten times or more. The rearrangement links TRBV20-1 to TRBJ1-1, with D possibly being TRBD1 (5 bases). Germline assignment: CDR1 DFQATT and CDR2 SNEGSKA (reference sequence). V shed 4 bases and J shed 7 bases, with 16 bases lying between them. The CDR3 loop spans 13 amino acids. The CDR3 here is CSANVPGQIEAFF. CDR3 bases: TGCAGTGCTAACGTTCCAGGACAAATTGAAGCTTTCTTT.

This clonotype was seen a handful of times. Because the CDR3's place on the DNA is in doubt, the DNA is left out and the CDR3 is given as listed by TCRdb. The chain recombines TRBV11-2 with TRBJ1-2; TRBD1 is the table's D call and was not checked against the DNA. The CDR3 adds up to 13 amino acids, both ends counted. Germline CDR1 SGHAT, CDR2 FQNNGV. CDR3 in amino acids: CASSFGQGNGDTF.

This clonotype has at least ten counts. J is TRBJ2-1 and V is TRBV29-1; D unresolved. Germline V gene data show CDR1 as SQVTM and CDR2 as ANQGSEA. The CDR3 covers 13 residues. The V and J ends lost 0 bases and 8 bases respectively, with 11 bases between them. The CDR3 coding sequence is TGCAGCGTTGAAGATCGCCGTTCCGATGAGCAGTTCTTC. Its protein product is CSVEDRRSDEQFF.

This chain connects TRBV18 to TRBJ1-1; D uncertain. The CDR3 is 14 amino acids. The V end lost 5 bases, the J end lost 4 bases, and 14 bases lay between the germline ends. Per germline, CDR1 KGHSH and CDR2 LQKENI. CDR3 residues: CASSSGPRGTEAFF. CDR3 nucleotide sequence: TGTGCCAGCTCATCGGGTCCCCGGGGCACTGAAGCTTTCTTT.